This TCR beta chain was captured by sequencing in a study of Ad26.COV2.S vaccination and SARS-CoV-2 variants. Study overall: Each vaccinee took Ad26.COV2.S intramuscularly, once or twice 56 days apart.

Per germline, CDR1 MNHEY and CDR2 SVGAGI. The CDR3 runs to 14 residues. V lost 7 bases, J lost 5 bases, and 6 bases stayed unmatched. The treatment here: some 20 received Ad26.COV2.S at low or high dose, single or two shots; several received placebo; per-sample allocation not given. Sample collection was performed on day 63 after the first vaccine or placebo injection. The method was immunoSEQ multiplex PCR; TCRdb's version includes in-frame clones alone and lacks a portion of them. The data contain approximately 500,000 clones, around 88% of them singletons. The V gene is TRBV6-5, the J gene TRBJ2-7, with 12 bases that match TRBD2. The source was peripheral blood, collected in a trial of Ad26.COV2.S vaccine versus placebo. The clonotype comes from a person between 18 and 65 years old who received the Ad26.COV2.S COVID-19 vaccine or a placebo. DNA for the CDR3: TGTGCCAGCATCCCGACTAGCGGGAGAAACGAGCAGTACTTC. This sequence encodes CASIPTSGRNEQYF.